The TCR beta chain described here comes from a study of blood T cell repertoires in COVID-19. Whole-study context: Researchers got acute and convalescent COVID-19 samples from the United States, Italy and Spain. From T cells, B-cell-depleted T cells, or PBMCs came the material, which was cDNA or gDNA.

J lost 1 base, V lost 6 bases, and 12 bases had no gene match. Germline assignment: CDR1 SQVTM and CDR2 ANQGSEA. CDR3 size: 16 residues. Per the original methods: Amplification of reference gene primers was used by the study to estimate nucleated cell counts. Produced via immunoSEQ multiplex PCR; TCRdb's table is partial and in-frame only. V and J calls and clone size are as listed in that table; D and trimming were resolved from the DNA. The sample yields over 300,000 clones, 90% seen once. This rearrangement joins TRBV29-1 to TRBJ2-3, with 8 bases lining up with TRBD1. The sequenced material came from peripheral blood. The receptor was isolated from a man aged 18-30 years with active or convalescent COVID-19. CDR3 DNA sequence: TGCAGCGTCGAGAAACCAGGGACAGGACGCACAGATACGCAGTATTTT. It codes for CSVEKPGTGRTDTQYF.